The next 22 T cell receptor beta chains were all read from a single sample in a study of T cell repertoires in aging, cancer and after chemotherapy. A mixed TRB-A/B primer pool amplified rearranged TRB by multiplex touch-down PCR. TCRdb passed the multiplex PCR reads through MiXCR, listing each CDR3 protein once. The table shows around 20,000 distinct CDR3 sequences, with roughly 37% occurring only once. TCR beta rearrangements were amplified from peripheral blood genomic DNA. Input material: blood. These receptors originate from a human donor with a solid tumor.

The sample holds a few counts of this clonotype. The chain joins TRBV6-1 to TRBJ2-5; a weak D match, TRBD1 (6 bases). The V gene's germline CDR1 is MNHNS and CDR2 SASEGT. The germline V and J ends were trimmed by 5 bases and 3 bases, with 10 bases remaining between them. The CDR3 consists of 13 residues. CDR3: CASSPGGEETQYF. The CDR3 coding sequence is TGTGCCAGCAGTCCTGGGGGCGAAGAGACCCAGTACTTC.

This clonotype was counted only a few times. CDR3 protein: CASSLAREPNEKLFF. The CDR3 nucleotides read TGCGCCAGCAGCTTGGCCCGGGAGCCTAATGAAAAACTGTTTTTT. The chain carries TRBV5-1 and TRBJ1-4; D is unclear. The CDR3 length is 15 residues. The V end lost 0 bases, the J end lost 3 bases, and 9 bases lay between the germline ends. CDR1 and CDR2 from the germline V gene are SGHRS and YFSETQ.

V gene TRBV6-1 combines with J gene TRBJ2-3, with D perhaps given as TRBD1 or TRBD2 (5 bases each). Germline lookup yields CDR1 MNHNS and CDR2 SASEGT. This CDR3 region has 15 residues. V was pared by 6 bases and J by 6 bases, with 19 bases between. For the CDR3, the DNA is TGTGCCAGCAGCCGCAGGCAGGGAGTGGCGGATACGCAGTATTTT. Translated, it gives CASSRRQGVADTQYF.

This sequence joins TRBV10-3 and TRBJ2-3; D remains unclear. V lost 3 bases to trimming and J lost 0 bases, with 10 bases between them. The CDR3 covers 15 residues. The germline V gene encodes CDR1 ENHRY and CDR2 SYGVKD. This CDR3 reads CAISDTPGSTDTQYF. The CDR3 DNA is TGTGCCATCAGTGATACCCCCGGGAGCACAGATACGCAGTATTTT.

This chain uses TRBV7-9 with TRBJ1-3; no clear D gene. The CDR3 covers 14 residues. Germline CDR1 and CDR2: SEHNR and FQNEAQ (reference sequence). The V end was cut by 8 bases, the J end by 4 bases, with 15 bases between. The CDR3 sequence is CASATQIGGNTIYF. The CDR3 bases are TGTGCCAGCGCTACCCAAATAGGGGGAAACACCATATATTTT. Based on the CDR3 plus reference TRBV7-9 and TRBJ1-3, the full variable domain is DTGVSQNPRHKITKRGQNVTFRCDPISEHNRLYWYRQTLGQGPEFLTYFQNEAQLEKSRLLSDRFSAERPKGSFSTLEIQRTEQGDSAMYLCASATQIGGNTIYFGEGSWLTVV.

This chain links TRBV12-3 or TRBV12-4 with TRBJ2-5; 11 bases agree with TRBD1. V shed 5 bases, J shed 5 bases, and the junction held 13 bases outside the gene matches. The CDR3 consists of 17 residues. CDR3 sequence reads: CASSPGARDRGYETQYF. The CDR3 nucleotides read TGTGCCAGCAGTCCGGGAGCCAGGGACAGGGGGTATGAGACCCAGTACTTC.

This sequence joins TRBV27 and TRBJ2-7, with a possible D match to TRBD1 (5 bases). From germline, CDR1 is MNHEY and CDR2 SMNVEV (reference sequence). V was shortened by 8 bases and J by 0 bases, with 17 bases between the two germline ends. The CDR3 length is 15 residues. The CDR3 here is CASYKLGQSSYEQYF. CDR3 in DNA: TGTGCCAGCTATAAGTTGGGGCAGAGCTCCTACGAGCAGTACTTC.

J is TRBJ2-1 and V is TRBV12-3 or TRBV12-4, with a weak D call TRBD2 (7 bases). The CDR3 has 14 residues. Trimming shortened V by 4 bases and J by 9 bases, and 16 bases separated the two germline ends. DNA of the CDR3: TGTGCCAGCAGTTCCGGGCCGGGGGGCAGTGAGCAGTTCTTC. Encoded protein: CASSSGPGGSEQFF.

The table lists this clonotype with a few counts. The rearrangement joins TRBV18 to TRBJ2-3; D is unresolved. Germline V lookup: CDR1 KGHSH, CDR2 LQKENI. This CDR3 spans 12 amino acids. With 6 bases removed from V and 12 bases from J, the gap between germline ends came to 16 bases. The CDR3 DNA is TGTGCCAGCTCCACCGAGGTTCAGCTACAGTATTTT. It specifies CASSTEVQLQYF.

The sample holds a few counts of this clonotype. V usage is TRBV6-5 and J usage is TRBJ2-7; D not resolved. Germline CDR1 MNHEY, CDR2 SVGAGI. The V gene lost 2 bases and the J gene lost 5 bases, with 7 bases spanning the gap. CDR3 length: 12 amino acids. Written as DNA, the CDR3 is TGTGCCAGCAGTTACAAGGCGGACGAGCAGTACTTC. Amino acid sequence: CASSYKADEQYF.

The rearrangement links TRBV30 to TRBJ1-1, with TRBD1 as a possible D gene (5 bases). Trimming removed 5 bases from V and 1 base from J, with 11 bases in between. Germline CDR1 is GTSNPN and CDR2 is SVGIG (reference sequence). CDR3 size: 13 residues. The CDR3 DNA reads TGTGCCTGGTCCGAAGGGGCGAACACTGAAGCTTTCTTT. This translates into CAWSEGANTEAFF.

There are a few counts of this clonotype. This chain links TRBV6-5 with TRBJ2-7, with D tentatively TRBD2 (6 bases). V was shortened by 5 bases and J by 7 bases, with 21 bases between the two germline ends. CDR1 is MNHEY and CDR2 is SVGAGI in the germline V gene. The CDR3 sequence is 15 residues long. CDR3 DNA sequence: TGTGCCAGCAGTCCCCGACAGCGGGCTCTTCAAGAGCAGTACTTC. Translation: CASSPRQRALQEQYF.

This clonotype was picked up a small number of times. The CDR3 nucleotides read TGTGCCACCAGCAGAGATCCAGGGGGCGACTATGGCTACACCTTC. Translation gives CATSRDPGGDYGYTF. This chain connects TRBV15 to TRBJ1-2, with 8 bases that match TRBD1. V dropped 0 bases and J dropped 3; count of bases not matched to a gene: 3. Germline V gives CDR1 LNHNV, CDR2 YYDKDF (reference sequence). There are 15 residues in the CDR3. The variable domain in full, completed from reference TRBV15 and TRBJ1-2, reads DAMVIQNPRYQVTQFGKPVTLSCSQTLNHNVMYWYQQKSSQAPKLLFHYYDKDFNNEADTPDNFQSRRPNTSFCFLDIRSPGLGDTAMYLCATSRDPGGDYGYTFGSGTRLTVV.

This chain connects TRBV30 to TRBJ1-2; the D is unclear. The V gene's germline CDR1 is GTSNPN and CDR2 SVGIG (reference sequence). The CDR3 consists of 14 residues. V was trimmed by 0 bases and J by 5 bases, leaving 13 bases between them. CDR3 nucleotide sequence: TGTGCCTGGAGTGTCCGGGATCCGTATTATGGCTACACCTTC. The encoded protein is CAWSVRDPYYGYTF. The whole variable domain, remainder taken from reference TRBV30 and TRBJ1-2, is SQTIHQWPATLVQPVGSPLSLECTVEGTSNPNLYWYRQAAGRGLQLLFYSVGIGQISSEVPQNLSASRPQDRQFILSSKKLLLSDSGFYLCAWSVRDPYYGYTFGSGTRLTVV.

Points on this clonotype: A much larger clone lies one base from this, so it may be a read error. The V gene is TRBV29-1, the J gene TRBJ2-5; 12 bases match TRBD2. The CDR3 is made up of 14 amino acids. Germline V CDR1 and CDR2: SQVTM, ANQGSEA. The DNA of the CDR3 is TGCAGCGTCCCGGGACTAGCGGGTCATGAGACCCATTACTTC. This codes for CSVPGLAGHETHYF.

This clonotype was recorded a few times. V is TRBV19 and J is TRBJ2-7; D is undetermined. Germline V CDR1 and CDR2: LNHDA, SQIVND (reference sequence). Trimming took 1 base from V and 2 from J, leaving 6 bases between them. This CDR3 spans 13 amino acids. In nucleotides, the CDR3 is TGTGCCAGTAGTATAGGGATCCCCTACGAGCAGTACTTC. It yields the protein CASSIGIPYEQYF.

Only one count was recorded for this clonotype. The CDR3 DNA follows: TGTGCCAGCAGCTTAGGAGGAACCCCTGGGGCCAACGTCCTGACTTTC. Its protein product is CASSLGGTPGANVLTF. The gene calls are TRBV7-2 and TRBJ2-6, with no clear D. Germline V lookup: CDR1 SGHTA, CDR2 FQGNSA. CDR3 size: 16 residues. The germline V and J ends were trimmed by 1 base and 2 bases, with 9 bases remaining between them.

The chain recombines TRBV20-1 with TRBJ1-5; D is ambiguous. This CDR3 has 13 residues. The germline CDR1 and CDR2 sequences are DFQATT and SNEGSKA (reference sequence). V lost 6 bases and J 0 bases, leaving 9 bases between the germline ends. The CDR3 coding sequence is TGCAGTGCGTCGGGTCCTAGCAATCAGCCCCAGCATTTT. Its protein product is CSASGPSNQPQHF.

This clonotype is medium-sized by share. This rearrangement joins TRBV6-5 to TRBJ2-1; D is unresolved. The ends were cut back, 2 bases at V and 8 bases at J, with 10 bases in the middle. The CDR3 runs to 13 residues. Germline V gives CDR1 MNHEY, CDR2 SVGAGI. This CDR3 is CASSYRPFDEQFF. The DNA for the CDR3 is TGTGCCAGCAGTTACCGGCCCTTTGATGAGCAGTTCTTC.

The J gene is TRBJ2-1, the V gene TRBV5-4, with 9 bases fitting TRBD2. The CDR3 consists of 15 residues. J was trimmed by 5 bases and V by 1 base; bases with no gene match: 4. The germline V gene encodes CDR1 SGHNT and CDR2 YYREEE (reference sequence). The DNA of the CDR3 is TGTGCCAGCAGCTTGCTCGGCGGGAGGGACAATGAGCAGTTCTTC. Amino acids: CASSLLGGRDNEQFF. The entire variable domain, with the rest obtained from reference TRBV5-4 and TRBJ2-1, is as follows: ETGVTQSPTHLIKTRGQQVTLRCSSQSGHNTVSWYQQALGQGPQFIFQYYREEENGRGNFPPRFSGLQFPNYSSELNVNALELDDSALYLCASSLLGGRDNEQFFGPGTRLTVL.

The genes are TRBV5-1 and TRBJ2-2; D is unclear. V dropped 0 bases and J dropped 1 base, with 4 bases sitting between them. Germline CDR1 reads SGHRS; CDR2 reads YFSETQ. The CDR3 is made up of 14 amino acids. This chain's CDR3 is CASSLGGNTGELFF. CDR3 nucleotide sequence: TGCGCCAGCAGCTTGGGCGGGAACACCGGGGAGCTGTTTTTT.

The DNA for the CDR3 is TGTGCCAGCTCACCAGCGATGACAGGGGATACGCAGTATTTT. This codes for CASSPAMTGDTQYF. The chain joins TRBV18 to TRBJ2-3; 7 positions match TRBD1. CDR1 is KGHSH, CDR2 LQKENI, per germline. V was pared by 2 bases and J by 6 bases, with 5 bases of the junction left unmatched. The CDR3 sequence is 14 residues long.